These 9 T cell receptor beta chains originate from one sample sequenced in a study of cytomegalovirus exposure and HLA in healthy donors. The PCR employed 60 Vbeta primers together with 13 Jbeta primers. Clones were read by immunoSEQ multiplex PCR, and TCRdb kept only the in-frame ones, dropping some. The sample consists of fewer than 200,000 clones, roughly 65% of them appearing once. The specimen sequenced was PBMCs. The source is a woman aged 18 to 35 in good health and CMV-seropositive.

This clone appeared a single time. The chain is built from TRBV18 and TRBJ2-7, with D perhaps TRBD2 (6 bases). The CDR3 has 13 residues. V lost 5 bases, J lost 4 bases, and 12 bases lay in between. Germline assignment: CDR1 KGHSH and CDR2 LQKENI. CDR3 nucleotide sequence: TGTGCCAGCTCAGGGCAGGGACTTTACGAGCAGTACTTC. It specifies CASSGQGLYEQYF.

The V call is TRBV6-5, the J call TRBJ2-5, with TRBD2 as a possible D gene (6 bases). CDR1 is MNHEY and CDR2 is SVGAGI in the germline V gene. With 4 bases removed from V and 0 bases from J, the gap between germline ends came to 15 bases. The CDR3 has 16 amino acids. The CDR3 spells CASSSKGLTYQETQYF. DNA for the CDR3: TGTGCCAGCAGTTCCAAGGGACTTACGTACCAAGAGACCCAGTACTTC.

The chain joins TRBV7-9 to TRBJ1-2; the D gene is possibly TRBD1 (5 bases). V shed 5 bases and J shed 7 bases, with 11 bases lying between them. The CDR3 runs to 12 residues. Germline CDR1 and CDR2: SEHNR and FQNEAQ (reference sequence). The CDR3, as DNA: TGTGCCAGCAGCCCAGGGCCCCTTGGCTACACCTTC. This sequence encodes CASSPGPLGYTF.

The chain recombines TRBV5-5 with TRBJ1-3; TRBD1 agrees at 8 bases. CDR3 size: 16 residues. Germline V CDR1 and CDR2: SGHKS, YYEKEE (reference sequence). The V gene end was trimmed by 3 bases and the J gene end by 5 bases; junction bases not matched to a gene: 10. CDR3 DNA: TGTGCCAGCAGCTCTACAGGGGGATGGGGGAGAAACACCATATATTTT. Its protein product is CASSSTGGWGRNTIYF.

Here the CDR3 reads CASSSYVAADTQYF. In DNA, the CDR3 is TGTGCCAGCAGCTCATACGTAGCCGCGGATACGCAGTATTTT. The rearrangement links TRBV7-8 to TRBJ2-3; D remains unclear. Trimming stripped 4 bases from V and 6 bases from J, with 14 bases between. Germline V gene sequence: CDR1 SGHVS, CDR2 FQNEAQ. This CDR3 is built from 14 residues.

This clone was seen more than once but under ten times. The chain combines TRBV6-1 with TRBJ1-1; D possibly corresponds to TRBD1 (5 bases). Germline-derived CDR1 and CDR2 are MNHNS and SASEGT. V lost 4 bases and J 1 base, leaving 13 bases between the germline ends. The CDR3 runs 15 residues. As DNA, the CDR3 is TGTGCCAGCAGTGCTAGGACGGGGGGGAACACTGAAGCTTTCTTT. Translating gives CASSARTGGNTEAFF.

The rearrangement uses TRBV27 and TRBJ1-1, with D perhaps matching TRBD1 (6 bases). CDR1 is MNHEY, CDR2 SMNVEV, per germline (reference sequence). The CDR3 runs to 13 residues. V was shortened by 7 bases and J by 1 base, with 10 bases between the two germline ends. The CDR3 is CASKIGGNTEAFF. DNA for the CDR3: TGTGCCAGCAAGATAGGGGGGAACACTGAAGCTTTCTTT.

This clone was detected only a few times. The J gene is TRBJ1-2, the V gene TRBV19; TRBD1 might be the D (5 bases). V was cut by 9 bases and J by 8 bases, with 16 bases left in between. Germline lookup yields CDR1 LNHDA and CDR2 SQIVND (reference sequence). CDR3 size: 12 residues. For the CDR3, the DNA is TGTGCCAGCCTTGGGGGGGATGGAGGCTACACCTTC. Amino acids: CASLGGDGGYTF.

V gene TRBV28 combines with J gene TRBJ2-3; 8 positions agree with TRBD1. The CDR3 length is 15 residues. Looked up from germline, CDR1 is MDHEN and CDR2 is SYDVKM. The J segment lost 1 base and the V segment lost 3 bases, leaving 3 bases of the junction unmatched. CDR3 nucleotide sequence: TGTGCCAGCAGTTTTGAACAGGGGGGCACAGATACGCAGTATTTT. This sequence encodes CASSFEQGGTDTQYF.